The clone carrying this TCR beta chain came up a few times. Its antigen is not known. One end of the junction is discordant with germline, which a read error may explain. The data originate from a study of regulatory T cells in long-lasting Graves disease. Whole-study results and caveats: Accuracy may have been reduced by the small sample size.

The time point denotes: newly diagnosed GD, antithyroid drugs for less than 3 months. Following extraction of RNA from PBMCs, that RNA was used to make the TCR library. Graves' disease diagnosis was established per American Thyroid Association guidelines. CDR1 and CDR2 (germline): SSHAT, FNYEAQ (reference sequence). This CDR3 has 15 amino acids. Combining iRepertoire HTBI primers with Arm-PCR of CDR3 regions, the authors built TCR beta libraries. TCRdb called the multiplex PCR reads again in MiXCR, with one record for every CDR3 protein. The data contain hundreds of thousands of distinct CDR3 sequences, over 14% of them singletons. These records were also assigned to another study, of T cells in Graves' hyperthyroidism and ophthalmopathy. That study reports: Separation of ophthalmopathy from stable hyperthyroidism was achieved by a 13 V-J model.

The origin of this receptor is a woman between 40 and 55 years old with Graves disease. The V and J genes are TRBV7-7 and TRBJ2-5; TRBD2 matches 8 bases. Sample: peripheral blood mononuclear cells (PBMCs), taken at new diagnosis, from a patient treated with antithyroid drugs. CDR3 bases: TGTGCTAGCAGCCTCCAGGGACTAGTATCAGAGACCCAGTACTTC. Its translation is CASSLQGLVSETQYF.